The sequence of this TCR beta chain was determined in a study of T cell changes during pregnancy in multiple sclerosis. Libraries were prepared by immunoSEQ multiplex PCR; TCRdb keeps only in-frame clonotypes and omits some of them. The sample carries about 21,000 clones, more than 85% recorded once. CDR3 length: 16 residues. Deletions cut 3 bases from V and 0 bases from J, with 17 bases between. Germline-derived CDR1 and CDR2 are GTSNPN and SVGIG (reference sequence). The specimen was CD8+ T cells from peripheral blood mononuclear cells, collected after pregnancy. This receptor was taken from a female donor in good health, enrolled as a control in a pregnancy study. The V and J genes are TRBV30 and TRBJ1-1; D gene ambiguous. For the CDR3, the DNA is TGTGCCTGGAGCCCCAGTGGGCGGGGTCTGAACACTGAAGCTTTCTTT. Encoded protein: CAWSPSGRGLNTEAFF.